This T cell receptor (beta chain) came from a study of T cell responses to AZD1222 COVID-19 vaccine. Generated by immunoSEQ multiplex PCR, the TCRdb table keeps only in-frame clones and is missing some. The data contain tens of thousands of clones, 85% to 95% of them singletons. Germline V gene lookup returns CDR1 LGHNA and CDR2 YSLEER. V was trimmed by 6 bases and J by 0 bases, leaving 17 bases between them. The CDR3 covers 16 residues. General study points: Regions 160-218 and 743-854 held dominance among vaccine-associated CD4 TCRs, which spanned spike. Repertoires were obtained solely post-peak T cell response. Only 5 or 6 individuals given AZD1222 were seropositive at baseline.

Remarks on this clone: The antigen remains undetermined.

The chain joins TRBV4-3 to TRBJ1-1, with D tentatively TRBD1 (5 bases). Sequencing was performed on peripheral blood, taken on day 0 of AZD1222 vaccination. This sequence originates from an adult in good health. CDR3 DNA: TGCGCCAGCAGGGGGGTATTAGGGTCGGTGAACACTGAAGCTTTCTTT. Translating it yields CASRGVLGSVNTEAFF.